These T cell receptor beta chains were read from a single sample in a study of cytomegalovirus exposure and HLA in healthy donors. The repertoire was sequenced with immunoSEQ multiplex PCR; TCRdb's copy has only in-frame clones and lacks some. Of roughly 200,000 clones listed, roughly 9.4% were seen once; the top ten hold 1% to 1.5%. Sequenced sample: PBMCs. Receptors were obtained from a woman in her 30s in good health and CMV-seropositive. Both conserved end residues are part of each CDR3. The D gene is left open where the match is weak. Not every row has a clone size; where given, it reads once, few, many or a size class.

DNA,CDR3,V,D,J,size
TGTGCCAGCAGTGGCTACAGGGCTAGAGGTACAGATACGCAGTATTTT,CASSGYRARGTDTQYF,TRBV25-1,.,TRBJ2-3,few
TGTGCCAGCCGCGCCGGGACAGGGTTTATGAACACTGAAGCTTTCTTT,CASRAGTGFMNTEAFF,TRBV5-5,TRBD1,TRBJ1-1,few
TGTGCCTGGAGTGTACGGACAGGTGGGGCGGATACGCAGTATTTT,CAWSVRTGGADTQYF,TRBV30,TRBD1,TRBJ2-3,.
TGTGCCAGCAGTTACGGGAGCTACTATGGCTACACCTTC,CASSYGSYYGYTF,TRBV6-5,.,TRBJ1-2,.
TGTGCCAGCAGTCTATTTAACCGGGAAGAGCAGTACTTC,CASSLFNREEQYF,TRBV6-1,.,TRBJ2-7,.
TGCGCCAGCAGCTTGGGGGACAGGGGCAATCAGCCCCAGCATTTT,CASSLGDRGNQPQHF,TRBV5-1,TRBD1,TRBJ1-5,.
TGTGCCAGCAGCCCCCACAGGGGATCCTACAATGAGCAGTTCTTC,CASSPHRGSYNEQFF,TRBV14,TRBD1,TRBJ2-1,few
TGTGCCAGCAGCGTTCTAGCGGGAGAGGGCAATGAGCAGTTCTTC,CASSVLAGEGNEQFF,TRBV9,TRBD2,TRBJ2-1,.
TGTGCCAGCAGCTTAGCGGTGGGCTCCGGTCAGCCCCAGCATTTT,CASSLAVGSGQPQHF,TRBV7-2,.,TRBJ1-5,.
TGCAGCGCCGAGGACAGGGGGACGTACGAGCAGTACTTC,CSAEDRGTYEQYF,TRBV29-1,TRBD1,TRBJ2-7,.
TGTGCCAGCAGCCGGCTTAGCGGGAGTGGAGTGTACGAGCAGTACTTC,CASSRLSGSGVYEQYF,TRBV7-2,TRBD2,TRBJ2-7,.
TGTGCCAGCACCCTCACTAGGAGGGTAAGCAATGAGCAGTTCTTC,CASTLTRRVSNEQFF,TRBV2,.,TRBJ2-1,.
TGTGCCAGTAGTATTACTCAAGTAGCGGACACCATATATTTT,CASSITQVADTIYF,TRBV19,.,TRBJ1-3,.
TGTGCCAGCTCACCCTTATCTAATGGCGGGAGCTCCTACGAGCAGTACTTC,CASSPLSNGGSSYEQYF,TRBV18,TRBD2,TRBJ2-7,few
TGCGCCAGCAGCTTGGAGCCAATTTATAGCAATCAGCCCCAGCATTTT,CASSLEPIYSNQPQHF,TRBV5-1,.,TRBJ1-5,.
TGTGCCAGCGGGCCTCCGGTCGTCGGAAACACCATATATTTT,CASGPPVVGNTIYF,TRBV25-1,.,TRBJ1-3,.
TGTGCCAGCAGAGGAAGCGGGAACACCGGGGAGCTGTTTTTT,CASRGSGNTGELFF,TRBV27,.,TRBJ2-2,.
TGTGCCAGCAGTCCCCCGGGGGGGGCCCCAGAGACCCAGTACTTC,CASSPPGGAPETQYF,TRBV27,TRBD2,TRBJ2-5,.
TGTGCCAGCAGCTTGGCGGGACTAGCGGGAGTGCGCGAGCAGTACTTC,CASSLAGLAGVREQYF,TRBV5-4,TRBD2,TRBJ2-7,few
TGTGCCAGCAGCGGGAGGGGGGCGGGCACATACGAGCAGTACTTC,CASSGRGAGTYEQYF,TRBV6-5,TRBD2,TRBJ2-7,few
TGTGCCAGCAGCGCGGGACATGTTGAAAAACTGTTTTTT,CASSAGHVEKLFF,TRBV9,.,TRBJ1-4,.
TGCGCCAGCAGCCTACTCATAGCGGGAGACTCCTACAATGAGCAGTTCTTC,CASSLLIAGDSYNEQFF,TRBV5-1,TRBD2,TRBJ2-1,.
TGTGCCAGCAGTTACTCCGGGACTCGCTCCTACGAGCAGTACTTC,CASSYSGTRSYEQYF,TRBV6-5,.,TRBJ2-7,.
TGTGCCAGCAGTTTATATAGCCTCGTGCAAGATCCGAACACTGAAGCTTTCTTT,CASSLYSLVQDPNTEAFF,TRBV28,.,TRBJ1-1,.
TGCGCCAGCAGTGAGTCGGGCGGGAGCTCCTACAATGAGCAGTTCTTC,CASSESGGSSYNEQFF,TRBV10-1,TRBD2,TRBJ2-1,few
TGCGCCAGCAGTGACGGAGACAGGGGTAACACCGGGGAGCTGTTTTTT,CASSDGDRGNTGELFF,TRBV10-1,TRBD1,TRBJ2-2,.
TGTGCCAGTAGTATTTGGACAGGGGCTTCCTACGAGCAGTACTTC,CASSIWTGASYEQYF,TRBV19,TRBD1,TRBJ2-7,.
TGCAGCGTTGGCCGGACAGGGAGGGTTCTCACTGAAGCTTTCTTT,CSVGRTGRVLTEAFF,TRBV29-1,TRBD1,TRBJ1-1,.
TGCGCCAGCAGCTTAGACAGGGTATCCTACAATGAGCAGTTCTTC,CASSLDRVSYNEQFF,TRBV5-1,TRBD1,TRBJ2-1,few
TGTGCCAGCAGTTTCAAGCGGAGCACAGATACGCAGTATTTT,CASSFKRSTDTQYF,TRBV6-5,.,TRBJ2-3,.
TGTGCCAGCAGCCAAGAGGGCGGGAGGGAAGGAGATACGCAGTATTTT,CASSQEGGREGDTQYF,TRBV4-2,TRBD2,TRBJ2-3,.
TGTGCCAGCAGTTACGGGCAAAGCTCCTACAATGAGCAGTTCTTC,CASSYGQSSYNEQFF,TRBV6-5,.,TRBJ2-1,few
TGCGCCAGCCCCGGGACTAGCGGGAAGTTACAAGAGACCCAGTACTTC,CASPGTSGKLQETQYF,TRBV5-1,TRBD2,TRBJ2-5,few
TGTGCCAGCGGGACAGGGAGCTCCTATAATTCACCCCTCCACTTT,CASGTGSSYNSPLHF,TRBV25-1,TRBD1,TRBJ1-6,.
TGTGCCAGCAGTCCTCAAGCGTCCTACAATGAGCAGTTCTTC,CASSPQASYNEQFF,TRBV6-5,.,TRBJ2-1,few
TGTGCCAGCAGCGCCTCCCTAGGGGCGCGGACTAATGAAAAACTGTTTTTT,CASSASLGARTNEKLFF,TRBV9,.,TRBJ1-4,.